This is a list of T cell receptor beta chains from one sample in a study of T-cell memory formation after mild COVID-19. Via MiXCR, TCRdb re-called the 5' RACE reads, giving one row per CDR3 protein. Among around 430,000 distinct CDR3 sequences listed, 16% were seen once. Input material: PBMCs or a T cell subset sorted from them (not recorded which). The receptors were sampled from a man between 18 and 35 years old who had mild COVID-19 (a few samples of this study predate the infection). Cell type and time point are not known. CDR3s include the opening cysteine and the closing phenylalanine or tryptophan. The order of the fields is clone size, D gene, V gene, J gene, CDR3 protein, CDR3 DNA. D genes are given only for firm matches. Expanded clones are given a class, and other clones once, few, many or no size at all.

-	TRBD1	TRBV20-1	TRBJ1-3	CSARADRDRGYF	TGCAGTGCTAGAGCCGACCGGGACAGGGGATATTTT
few	-	TRBV5-1	TRBJ2-3	CASSSPAGSTDTQYF	TGCGCCAGCAGCTCGCCCGCCGGGAGCACAGATACGCAGTATTTT
few	TRBD2	TRBV6-2/TRBV6-3	TRBJ2-5	CASSYGGGSQYF	TGTGCCAGCAGCTACGGCGGGGGGTCCCAGTACTTC
-	TRBD1	TRBV12-3/TRBV12-4	TRBJ2-2	CASSFGQGNTGELFF	TGTGCCAGCAGTTTCGGACAGGGCAACACCGGGGAGCTGTTTTTT
few	TRBD1	TRBV5-1	TRBJ2-5	CASSSGQQGTQYF	TGCGCCAGCAGCTCGGGACAGCAAGGGACCCAGTACTTC
-	-	TRBV10-1	TRBJ2-3	CASSESTATGGPTVTDTQYF	TGCGCCAGCAGTGAGTCGACGGCGACGGGGGGCCCTACCGTCACAGATACGCAGTATTTT
many	-	TRBV7-3	TRBJ2-2	CASSPSATGELFF	TGTGCCAGCAGCCCCAGCGCGACCGGGGAGCTGTTTTTT
few	TRBD2	TRBV3-1	TRBJ2-1	CASSPPGGDNEQFF	TGTGCCAGCAGCCCCCCGGGGGGGGACAATGAGCAGTTCTTC
-	-	TRBV12-3/TRBV12-4	TRBJ1-5	CASRTAGTNDGQPQHF	TGTGCCAGCAGGACTGCCGGGACAAATGACGGACAGCCCCAGCATTTT
-	-	TRBV2	TRBJ1-1	CASRETGLDPEAFF	TGTGCCAGCAGGGAAACAGGGCTGGACCCTGAAGCTTTCTTT
few	-	TRBV4-3	TRBJ2-5	CASSQEWRSEETQYF	TGCGCCAGCAGCCAAGAATGGAGATCCGAAGAGACCCAGTACTTC
-	-	TRBV12-3/TRBV12-4	TRBJ2-3	CASSPAGGRDTQYF	TGTGCCAGCAGTCCTGCAGGGGGGAGGGATACGCAGTATTTT
few	-	TRBV20-1	TRBJ2-5	CSARDLRRQETQYF	TGCAGTGCTAGAGATTTGCGACGGCAAGAGACCCAGTACTTC
few	-	TRBV7-9	TRBJ1-2	CASSLGVLVGYGYTF	TGTGCCAGCAGCTTAGGGGTTTTGGTTGGCTATGGCTACACCTTC
-	-	TRBV5-5	TRBJ1-1	CASGQDRAAFF	TGTGCCAGCGGTCAGGACAGAGCAGCTTTCTTT
few	-	TRBV4-1	TRBJ2-2	CASSQDGPGGYRELFF	TGCGCCAGCAGCCAAGATGGCCCCGGTGGGTATCGGGAGCTGTTTTTT
few	-	TRBV7-9	TRBJ2-4	CASSLVGFGRNIQYF	TGTGCCAGCAGCTTAGTTGGGTTTGGACGTAACATTCAGTACTTC
few	-	TRBV7-8	TRBJ2-3	CASSSGRGPYTDTQYF	TGTGCCAGCAGCTCGGGGCGGGGGCCATACACAGATACGCAGTATTTT
few	-	TRBV12-3/TRBV12-4	TRBJ2-5	CASSLYGGDQETQYF	TGTGCCAGCAGTTTATACGGAGGAGATCAAGAGACCCAGTACTTC
-	TRBD2	TRBV7-2	TRBJ2-5	CASSQRLAGGRGQETQYF	TGTGCCAGCAGCCAGAGACTAGCGGGGGGGCGGGGTCAAGAGACCCAGTACTTC
few	-	TRBV20-1	TRBJ2-7	CSARPPRGTSEQYF	TGCAGTGCTAGACCCCCGAGGGGGACGAGCGAGCAGTACTTC
few	-	TRBV12-3/TRBV12-4	TRBJ2-5	CASSPRLVAETQYF	TGTGCCAGCAGTCCGAGACTAGTAGCTGAGACCCAGTACTTC
few	TRBD1	TRBV5-4	TRBJ2-3	CASSPPDRARDTQYF	TGTGCCAGCAGCCCACCAGACAGGGCTCGAGATACGCAGTATTTT
few	-	TRBV18	TRBJ1-2	CASSPGFANYGYTF	TGTGCCAGCTCACCAGGGTTCGCTAACTATGGCTACACCTTC
-	TRBD2	TRBV25-1	TRBJ2-3	CASNLAAGTDTQYF	TGTGCCAGTAACCTAGCGGCTGGCACAGATACGCAGTATTTT
-	-	TRBV7-9	TRBJ2-1	CASSLATGYVAEQFF	TGTGCCAGCAGCTTAGCGACCGGTTACGTCGCTGAGCAGTTCTTC
-	-	TRBV5-1	TRBJ2-5	CASSLLRQDQETQYF	TGCGCCAGCAGCTTGCTCCGACAGGACCAAGAGACCCAGTACTTC
few	TRBD2	TRBV5-6	TRBJ2-3	CASSFTSGEFTDTQYF	TGTGCCAGCAGCTTCACTAGCGGGGAGTTCACAGATACGCAGTATTTT
-	-	TRBV6-1	TRBJ1-2	CASTQGAISYGYTF	TGTGCCAGCACACAGGGAGCAATCTCCTATGGCTACACCTTC
-	TRBD2	TRBV5-6	TRBJ2-1	CASSRRGDPAGFF	TGTGCCAGCAGCCGCCGGGGGGACCCAGCGGGGTTCTTC
-	TRBD1	TRBV12-3/TRBV12-4	TRBJ1-5	CASSPADRVEKPQHF	TGTGCCAGCAGTCCAGCCGACAGGGTTGAAAAGCCCCAGCATTTT
few	-	TRBV5-1	TRBJ1-5	CASRADPASNQPQHF	TGCGCCAGCAGGGCGGACCCAGCTAGCAATCAGCCCCAGCATTTT
-	-	TRBV7-8	TRBJ2-5	CASSTRGTTQDQNF	TGTGCCAGCAGTACACGGGGGACCACACAGGACCAGAACTTC
-	-	TRBV15	TRBJ2-3	CATSRDHVLQGTQYF	TGTGCCACCAGCAGAGATCATGTCCTGCAGGGGACGCAGTATTTT
-	-	TRBV27	TRBJ2-5	CASRKTARGETQYF	TGTGCCAGCAGAAAGACAGCCCGAGGGGAGACCCAGTACTTC